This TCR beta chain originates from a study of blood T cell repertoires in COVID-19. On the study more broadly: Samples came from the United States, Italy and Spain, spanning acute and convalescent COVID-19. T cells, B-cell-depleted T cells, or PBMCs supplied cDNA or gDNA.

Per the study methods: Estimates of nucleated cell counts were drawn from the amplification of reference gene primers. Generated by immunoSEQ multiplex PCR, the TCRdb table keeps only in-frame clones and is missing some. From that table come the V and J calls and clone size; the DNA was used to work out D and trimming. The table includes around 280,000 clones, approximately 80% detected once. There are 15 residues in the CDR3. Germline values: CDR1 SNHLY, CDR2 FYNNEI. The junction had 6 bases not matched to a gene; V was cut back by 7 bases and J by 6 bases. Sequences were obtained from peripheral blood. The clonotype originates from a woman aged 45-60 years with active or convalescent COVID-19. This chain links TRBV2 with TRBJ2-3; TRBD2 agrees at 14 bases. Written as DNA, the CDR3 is TGTGCCAGCACCCTGGGACTAGCGGGAGTTGATACGCAGTATTTT. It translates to CASTLGLAGVDTQYF.